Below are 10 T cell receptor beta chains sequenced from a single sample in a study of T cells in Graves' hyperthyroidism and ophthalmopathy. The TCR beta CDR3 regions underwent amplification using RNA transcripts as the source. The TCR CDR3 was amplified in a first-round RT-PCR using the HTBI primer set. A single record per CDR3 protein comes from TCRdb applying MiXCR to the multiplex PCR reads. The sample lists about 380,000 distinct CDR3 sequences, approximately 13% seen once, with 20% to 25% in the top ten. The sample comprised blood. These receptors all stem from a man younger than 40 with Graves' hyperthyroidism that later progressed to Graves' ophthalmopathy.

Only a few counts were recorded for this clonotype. In DNA, the CDR3 is TGTGCCAGCAGTTACTCAAGCAGGGCTAATCAGCCCCAGCATTTT. Amino acid sequence: CASSYSSRANQPQHF. V and J are TRBV6-5 and TRBJ1-5; weak D call: TRBD1 (5 bases). The CDR3 is 15 amino acids. CDR1 is MNHEY, CDR2 SVGAGI, per germline. The germline V and J ends were trimmed by 0 bases and 4 bases, with 10 bases remaining between them.

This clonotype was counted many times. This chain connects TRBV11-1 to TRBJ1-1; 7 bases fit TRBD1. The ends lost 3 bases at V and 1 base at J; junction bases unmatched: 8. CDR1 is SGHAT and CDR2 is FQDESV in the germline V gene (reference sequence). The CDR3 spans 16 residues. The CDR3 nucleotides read TGTGCCAGCAGCTTCGATAGGGACAGAGAGAACACTGAAGCTTTCTTT. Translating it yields CASSFDRDRENTEAFF.

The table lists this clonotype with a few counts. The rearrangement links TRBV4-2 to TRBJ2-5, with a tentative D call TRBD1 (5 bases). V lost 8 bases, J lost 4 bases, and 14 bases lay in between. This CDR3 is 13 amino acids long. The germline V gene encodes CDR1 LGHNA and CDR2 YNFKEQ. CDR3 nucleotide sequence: TGTGCCAGCGGGGCCTTGGGCGGAGAGACCCAGTACTTC. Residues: CASGALGGETQYF.

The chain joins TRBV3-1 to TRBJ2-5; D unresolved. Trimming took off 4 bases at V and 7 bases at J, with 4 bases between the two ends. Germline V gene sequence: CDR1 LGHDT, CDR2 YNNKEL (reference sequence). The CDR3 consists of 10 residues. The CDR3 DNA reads TGTGCCAGCAGCCCCGCGACCCAGTACTTC. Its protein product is CASSPATQYF.

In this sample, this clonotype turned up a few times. CDR3 loop: CSVGLLLQETQYF. The CDR3 DNA is TGCAGCGTCGGACTCCTCCTTCAAGAGACCCAGTACTTC. The chain recombines TRBV29-1 with TRBJ2-5; tentative D call: TRBD2 (5 bases). Deletions cut 6 bases from V and 2 bases from J, with 13 bases between. Germline V gene lookup returns CDR1 SQVTM and CDR2 ANQGSEA. The CDR3 loop spans 13 amino acids.

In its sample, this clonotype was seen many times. CDR3 in amino acids: CATQHLTGETQYF. The CDR3 DNA sequence: TGTGCCACCCAACACTTAACAGGGGAGACCCAGTACTTC. The chain joins TRBV10-3 to TRBJ2-5; TRBD1 is a possible D gene (6 bases). V was trimmed by 10 bases and J by 5 bases, leaving 17 bases between them. Germline assignment: CDR1 ENHRY and CDR2 SYGVKD. CDR3 length: 13 amino acids.

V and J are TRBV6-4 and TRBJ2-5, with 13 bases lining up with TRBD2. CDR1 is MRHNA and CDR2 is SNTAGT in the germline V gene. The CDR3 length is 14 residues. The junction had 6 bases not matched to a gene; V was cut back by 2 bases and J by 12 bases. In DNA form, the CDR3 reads TGTGCCAGCAGTGACCTGACTAGCGGGGGGCCAAAGTACTTC. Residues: CASSDLTSGGPKYF.

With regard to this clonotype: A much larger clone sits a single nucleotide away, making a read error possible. The CDR3 spells CASSAPDANQPQHF. CDR3 coding DNA: TGTGCCAGCAGTGCCCCTGACGCGAATCAGCCCCAGCATTTT. The chain links TRBV2 to TRBJ1-5; the D is unclear. Per germline, CDR1 SNHLY and CDR2 FYNNEI. The CDR3 covers 14 residues. Trimming took 4 bases from V and 4 from J, leaving 11 bases between them.

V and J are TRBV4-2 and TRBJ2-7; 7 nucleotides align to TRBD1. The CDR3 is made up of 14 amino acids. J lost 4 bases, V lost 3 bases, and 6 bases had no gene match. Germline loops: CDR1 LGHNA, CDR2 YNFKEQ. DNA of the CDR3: TGTGCCAGCAGCCACCGAAAGACAGGGTACGAGCAGTACTTC. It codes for CASSHRKTGYEQYF.

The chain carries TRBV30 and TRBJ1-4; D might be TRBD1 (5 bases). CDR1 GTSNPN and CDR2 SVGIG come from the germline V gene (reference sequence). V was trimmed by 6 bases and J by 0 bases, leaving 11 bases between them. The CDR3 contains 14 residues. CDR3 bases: TGTGCCTGTAACGAACAGGCAACTAATGAAAAACTGTTTTTT. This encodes CACNEQATNEKLFF.